These 18 T cell receptor beta chains originate from one sample sequenced in a study of blood T cells in healthy people across ages. Through a sample-barcoded 5' primer and a J-beta primer mix, a second PCR was run for 7 to 11 cycles. TCRdb redid the calling of the 5' RACE reads with MiXCR, one entry per CDR3 protein. The table shows around 1.5 million distinct CDR3 sequences, with 42% occurring only once. The sequenced sample consisted of blood. These receptor sequences come from a woman under 30 in good health.

This clonotype has only a few counts. This chain joins TRBV4-1 and TRBJ2-6, with D possibly being TRBD2 (5 bases). The V and J ends lost 4 bases and 0 bases respectively, with 25 bases between them. The CDR3 totals 21 residues. Germline values: CDR1 MGHRA, CDR2 YSYEKL. The CDR3 bases are TGCGCCAGCAGCCGTGAACTTGGGTCGGGGTCCCCGAGCTCTGGGGCCAACGTCCTGACTTTC. The encoded protein is CASSRELGSGSPSSGANVLTF.

The chain is built from TRBV5-1 and TRBJ2-3; 12 nucleotides agree with TRBD2. Trimming at V came to 6 bases and at J to 5 bases, leaving 13 bases not matched to a gene. Germline V CDR1 and CDR2: SGHRS, YFSETQ. The CDR3 runs 17 residues. The CDR3 DNA reads as TGCGCCAGCACCCCCTCTCCTAGCGGGGGGGGCGTAGATACGCAGTATTTT. This encodes CASTPSPSGGGVDTQYF.

The chain recombines TRBV10-3 with TRBJ2-7, with D perhaps matching TRBD1 (6 bases). The CDR3 runs 16 residues. Trimming stripped 0 bases from V and 5 bases from J, with 17 bases between. Germline lookup yields CDR1 ENHRY and CDR2 SYGVKD. CDR3 sequence: CAISESTRTGQDEQYF. DNA of the CDR3: TGTGCCATCAGTGAGTCGACGCGCACAGGGCAGGACGAGCAGTACTTC.

V and J are TRBV29-1 and TRBJ2-6; D may be TRBD1 or TRBD2 (5 bases each). The CDR3 has 18 residues. Germline V gene data show CDR1 as SQVTM and CDR2 as ANQGSEA. Trimming cost V 1 base and J 4 bases, with 20 bases left between them. As DNA, the CDR3 is TGCAGCGTTGAAGCCACCGGGACGTCCATAGCCGGGGCCAACGTCCTGACTTTC. As protein: CSVEATGTSIAGANVLTF.

The rearrangement links TRBV11-2 to TRBJ2-3, with a possible D match to TRBD2 (5 bases). This CDR3 comprises 16 residues. CDR1 SGHAT and CDR2 FQNNGV come from the germline V gene. Trimming pared 0 bases from V and 2 bases from J, leaving 12 bases between. CDR3 DNA sequence: TGTGCCAGCAGCTTAGACGGGAACGGGCACACAGATACGCAGTATTTT. Translating it yields CASSLDGNGHTDTQYF.

The V and J genes are TRBV5-1 and TRBJ2-7; 8 nucleotides match TRBD1. CDR1 and CDR2 (germline): SGHRS, YFSETQ. V gave up 0 bases and J gave up 2 bases; unmatched junction bases: 4. This CDR3 is built from 15 residues. The CDR3 bases are TGCGCCAGCAGCTTGGATTGGACAGGGCCCTACGAGCAGTACTTC. Translation gives CASSLDWTGPYEQYF.

The J gene is TRBJ2-4, the V gene TRBV12-3 or TRBV12-4; 15 bases align to TRBD2. The CDR3 loop spans 20 amino acids. Trimming cost V 5 bases and J 0 bases; bases outside gene matches: 11. CDR3 DNA: TGTGCCAGCAGTCCGGACCCTGGACTAGCGGGGGGGCTAGCCAAAAACATTCAGTACTTC. Translated, it gives CASSPDPGLAGGLAKNIQYF.

CDR3 in DNA: TGTGCCAGCAGCTTTGGACGGTTGGATACGCAGTATTTT. Its protein is CASSFGRLDTQYF. J is TRBJ2-3 and V is TRBV7-8; D is undetermined. Per the germline V gene, CDR1 is SGHVS and CDR2 is FQNEAQ. The CDR3 has 13 amino acids. V lost 3 bases to trimming and J lost 6 bases, with 10 bases between them.

This clonotype came up many times. The CDR3, as DNA: TGTGCCAGCAGTTTGGGTGGGGAGAATCAGCCCCAGCATTTT. Residues: CASSLGGENQPQHF. J is TRBJ1-5 and V is TRBV12-3 or TRBV12-4; no clear D. This CDR3 has 14 amino acids. Trimming cost V 3 bases and J 4 bases, with 10 bases left between them.

This clonotype was observed a handful of times. Germline is not matched at one junction end, which may reflect a read error. The chain is built from TRBV20-1 and TRBJ2-1, with D possibly being TRBD2 (6 bases). The CDR3 runs to 14 residues. Looked up from germline, CDR1 is DFQATT and CDR2 is SNEGSKA (reference sequence). CDR3 in amino acids: CSARGTASHNEQFF. The DNA of the CDR3 is TGCAGTGCTAGGGGGACTGCCTCCCACAATGAGCAGTTCTTC.

The chain is built from TRBV20-1 and TRBJ2-1; D call uncertain. Germline CDR1 and CDR2: DFQATT and SNEGSKA (reference sequence). The CDR3 extends over 12 amino acids. Trimming took 4 bases from V and 5 from J, leaving 9 bases between them. The CDR3 protein is CSATPPDNEQFF. CDR3 nucleotides: TGCAGTGCTACCCCGCCGGACAATGAGCAGTTCTTC.

This clonotype was detected only a few times. V gene TRBV7-2 combines with J gene TRBJ2-1, with TRBD2 as a possible D gene (6 bases). The CDR3 is 15 amino acids. Germline loops: CDR1 SGHTA, CDR2 FQGNSA. V lost 5 bases to trimming and J lost 6 bases, with 17 bases between them. CDR3 in amino acids: CASSPWRALFNEQFF. The DNA for the CDR3 is TGTGCCAGCAGCCCATGGAGGGCCCTTTTCAATGAGCAGTTCTTC.

This clonotype was seen a few times. The chain couples TRBV28 to TRBJ2-3, with 8 nucleotides matching TRBD2. The V gene's germline CDR1 is MDHEN and CDR2 SYDVKM. The CDR3 spans 17 residues. With 4 bases clipped from V and 1 base from J, the junction kept 10 bases outside the gene matches. CDR3 sequence (DNA): TGTGCCAGCAGTTCCCCCGGGGGGGCAGGTGGCACAGATACGCAGTATTTT. Amino acid sequence: CASSSPGGAGGTDTQYF.

This clonotype was counted a single time. The chain carries TRBV19 and TRBJ2-7; TRBD1 matches 9 bases. The V gene end was trimmed by 4 bases and the J gene end by 2 bases; junction bases not matched to a gene: 6. This CDR3 has 15 residues. Germline assignment: CDR1 LNHDA and CDR2 SQIVND (reference sequence). CDR3 DNA: TGTGCCAGTAGTACCTCGGGACAGGGCACCTACGAGCAGTACTTC. It is translated as CASSTSGQGTYEQYF.

This clonotype was picked up a small number of times. The chain couples TRBV10-3 to TRBJ2-1; the match to TRBD2 covers 7 bases. CDR1 and CDR2 from the germline V gene are ENHRY and SYGVKD. Trimming removed 6 bases from V and 10 bases from J; junction bases left unmatched: 9. The CDR3 is 13 amino acids. In DNA form, the CDR3 reads TGTGCCATCAGAGGGAGGGAATCCACCGAGCAGTTCTTC. It yields the protein CAIRGRESTEQFF.

The chain employs TRBV5-6 and TRBJ2-1; 11 bases match TRBD1. The CDR3 has 15 amino acids. Germline CDR1 reads SGHDT; CDR2 reads YYEEEE. Unmatched junction bases numbered 2, after V lost 0 bases and J lost 6 bases. The CDR3 DNA reads TGTGCCAGCAGCTTGGTGGGGACAGGGGGCAATGAGCAGTTCTTC. Amino acids: CASSLVGTGGNEQFF.

Only a few counts were recorded for this clonotype. The chain carries TRBV27 and TRBJ1-1; tentative D call: TRBD1 (6 bases). This CDR3 is 14 amino acids long. Per germline, CDR1 MNHEY and CDR2 SMNVEV (reference sequence). The V end was cut by 5 bases, the J end by 1 base, with 11 bases between. The CDR3 coding sequence is TGTGCCAGCAGTCAGAGGGGGGCGAACACTGAAGCTTTCTTT. This translates into CASSQRGANTEAFF.

This clonotype was seen a few times. This chain uses TRBV10-3 with TRBJ2-7, with 7 bases matching TRBD1. Looked up from germline, CDR1 is ENHRY and CDR2 is SYGVKD. Germline trimming cut 4 bases from V and 3 bases from J; bases unmatched to any gene: 6. The CDR3 is 14 residues long. As DNA, the CDR3 is TGTGCCATCAGTGGAACAGGGGATAGCTACGAGCAGTACTTC. It codes for CAISGTGDSYEQYF.